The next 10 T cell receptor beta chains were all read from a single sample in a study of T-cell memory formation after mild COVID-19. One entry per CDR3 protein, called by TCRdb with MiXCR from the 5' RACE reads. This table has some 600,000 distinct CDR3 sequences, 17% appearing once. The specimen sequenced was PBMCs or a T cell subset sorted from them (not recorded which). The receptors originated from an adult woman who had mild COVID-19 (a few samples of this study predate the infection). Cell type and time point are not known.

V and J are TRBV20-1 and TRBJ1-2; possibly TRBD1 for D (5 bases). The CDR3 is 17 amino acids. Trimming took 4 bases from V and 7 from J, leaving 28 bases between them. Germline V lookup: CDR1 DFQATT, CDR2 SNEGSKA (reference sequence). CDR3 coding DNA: TGCAGTGCTATAGGGAATTGGGGGGTAGAAGGCACTGGTGGCTACACCTTC. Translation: CSAIGNWGVEGTGGYTF.

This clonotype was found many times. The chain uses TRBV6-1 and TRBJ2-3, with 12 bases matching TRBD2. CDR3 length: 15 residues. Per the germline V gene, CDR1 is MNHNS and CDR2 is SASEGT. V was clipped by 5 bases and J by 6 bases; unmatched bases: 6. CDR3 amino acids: CASSRLAGEEDTQYF. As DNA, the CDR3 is TGTGCCAGCAGTAGACTAGCGGGGGAAGAGGATACGCAGTATTTT.

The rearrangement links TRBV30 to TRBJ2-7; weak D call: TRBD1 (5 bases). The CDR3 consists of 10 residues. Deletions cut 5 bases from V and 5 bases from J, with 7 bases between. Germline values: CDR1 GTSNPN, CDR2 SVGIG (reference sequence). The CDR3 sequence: CAWQGNEQYF. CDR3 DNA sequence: TGTGCCTGGCAGGGAAACGAGCAGTACTTC.

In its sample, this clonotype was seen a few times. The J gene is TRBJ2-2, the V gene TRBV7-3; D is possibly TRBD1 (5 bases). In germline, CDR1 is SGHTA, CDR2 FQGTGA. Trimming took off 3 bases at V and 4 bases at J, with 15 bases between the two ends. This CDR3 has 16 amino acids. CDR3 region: CASSFGAGTATGELFF. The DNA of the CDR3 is TGTGCCAGCAGCTTTGGGGCAGGAACTGCCACCGGGGAGCTGTTTTTT.

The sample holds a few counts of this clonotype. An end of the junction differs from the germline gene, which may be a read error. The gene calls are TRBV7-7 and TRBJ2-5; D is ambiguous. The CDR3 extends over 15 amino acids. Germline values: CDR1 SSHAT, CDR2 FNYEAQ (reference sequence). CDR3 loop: CASSPTLVGQETQYF. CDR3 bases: TGTGCTAGCAGCCCTACTCTGGTAGGGCAAGAGACCCAGTACTTC.

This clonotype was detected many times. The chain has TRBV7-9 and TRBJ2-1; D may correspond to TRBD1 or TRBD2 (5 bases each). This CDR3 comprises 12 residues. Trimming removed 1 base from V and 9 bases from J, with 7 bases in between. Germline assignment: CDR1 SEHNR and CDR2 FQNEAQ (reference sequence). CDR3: CASSLGGSEQFF. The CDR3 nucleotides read TGTGCCAGCAGCTTAGGGGGGAGTGAGCAGTTCTTC.

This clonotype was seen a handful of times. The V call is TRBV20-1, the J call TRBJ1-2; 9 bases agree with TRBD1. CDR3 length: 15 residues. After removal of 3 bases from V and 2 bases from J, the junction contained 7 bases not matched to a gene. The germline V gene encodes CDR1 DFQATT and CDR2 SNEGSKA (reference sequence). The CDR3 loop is CSARTGTGRNYGYTF. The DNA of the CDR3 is TGCAGTGCTAGGACCGGGACAGGGAGGAACTATGGCTACACCTTC.

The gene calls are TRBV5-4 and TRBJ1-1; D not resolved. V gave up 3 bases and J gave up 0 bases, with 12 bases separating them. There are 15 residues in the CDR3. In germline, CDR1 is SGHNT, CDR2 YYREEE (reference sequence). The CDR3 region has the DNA TGTGCCAGCAGCTCCAGAACAACCATGAACACTGAAGCTTTCTTT. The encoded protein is CASSSRTTMNTEAFF.

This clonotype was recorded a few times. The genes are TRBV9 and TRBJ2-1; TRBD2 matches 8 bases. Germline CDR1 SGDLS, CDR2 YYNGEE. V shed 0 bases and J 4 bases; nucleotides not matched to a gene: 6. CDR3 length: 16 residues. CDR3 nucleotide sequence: TGTGCCAGCAGCGTAGGAGGCGGGGGGAAGTACAATGAGCAGTTCTTC. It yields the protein CASSVGGGGKYNEQFF.

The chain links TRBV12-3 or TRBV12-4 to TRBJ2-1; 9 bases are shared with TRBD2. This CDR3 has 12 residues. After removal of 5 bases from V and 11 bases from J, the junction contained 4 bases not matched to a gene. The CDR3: CASSPGTSKQFF. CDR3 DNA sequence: TGTGCCAGCAGTCCGGGGACTAGCAAGCAGTTCTTC.